The rows below give T cell receptor beta chains drawn from one sample of a study of neoadjuvant nivolumab and ipilimumab in lung cancer. Only in-frame clones appear in the TCRdb table, and some are missing; sequencing was by immunoSEQ multiplex PCR. In the table there are tens of thousands of clones, around 80% of which are singletons. This specimen was peripheral blood, taken before neoadjuvant nivolumab, alone or with ipilimumab. These receptors all come from an adult with non-small cell lung cancer. Both conserved end residues are trimmed from each CDR3. The order of the fields is V gene, D gene, J gene, clone size, CDR3 protein. D genes are given only for firm matches. Not all rows give a size; the values are once, few, many and, for expanded clones, a class.

v_call: TRBV5-1; d_call: .; j_call: TRBJ2-2; clone_size: .; cdr3_aa: ASSFGQNTGELF
v_call: TRBV10-1; d_call: .; j_call: TRBJ2-5; clone_size: .; cdr3_aa: ASSESAGSQETQY
v_call: TRBV7-7; d_call: .; j_call: TRBJ2-2; clone_size: .; cdr3_aa: ASSLSGLAGELF
v_call: TRBV9; d_call: .; j_call: TRBJ1-1; clone_size: .; cdr3_aa: ASSVADLGAEAF
v_call: TRBV18; d_call: .; j_call: TRBJ1-6; clone_size: .; cdr3_aa: ASSPPYDGGGTLH
v_call: TRBV6-5; d_call: TRBD1; j_call: TRBJ1-2; clone_size: .; cdr3_aa: ASSYSGTVFGGYT
v_call: TRBV25-1; d_call: .; j_call: TRBJ1-6; clone_size: few; cdr3_aa: ASSAPTAYNSPLH
v_call: TRBV6-6; d_call: .; j_call: TRBJ1-1; clone_size: .; cdr3_aa: ASSSGEMNTEAF
v_call: TRBV7-2; d_call: .; j_call: TRBJ2-7; clone_size: .; cdr3_aa: ASSLGLGASYEQY
v_call: TRBV10-3; d_call: TRBD1; j_call: TRBJ1-1; clone_size: .; cdr3_aa: AITLRQGGTEAF
v_call: TRBV5-6; d_call: .; j_call: TRBJ1-6; clone_size: .; cdr3_aa: ASSLGGHLGNSPLH
v_call: TRBV7-9; d_call: TRBD1; j_call: TRBJ1-1; clone_size: .; cdr3_aa: ASSLRTGGNTEAF
v_call: TRBV6-5; d_call: .; j_call: TRBJ1-1; clone_size: .; cdr3_aa: ASKGAFEAF
v_call: TRBV4-1; d_call: .; j_call: TRBJ1-1; clone_size: .; cdr3_aa: ASSQEYGWAEAF
v_call: TRBV7-9; d_call: .; j_call: TRBJ2-1; clone_size: few; cdr3_aa: ASSTFLRGLNEQF
v_call: TRBV7-6; d_call: TRBD1; j_call: TRBJ1-6; clone_size: few; cdr3_aa: ASSSGQGSYNSPLH
v_call: TRBV29-1; d_call: .; j_call: TRBJ1-4; clone_size: .; cdr3_aa: SVEIDSSRAELF
v_call: TRBV9; d_call: .; j_call: TRBJ1-2; clone_size: .; cdr3_aa: ASSVGGSLNYGYT
v_call: TRBV19; d_call: TRBD1; j_call: TRBJ1-1; clone_size: few; cdr3_aa: ASSIVPGTGGAEAF
v_call: TRBV7-6; d_call: .; j_call: TRBJ2-3; clone_size: .; cdr3_aa: ASSLAGGTDTQY
v_call: TRBV5-6; d_call: .; j_call: TRBJ1-1; clone_size: .; cdr3_aa: ASSLAPILNTEAF
v_call: TRBV7-9; d_call: TRBD1; j_call: TRBJ1-3; clone_size: .; cdr3_aa: ASSLGGIRGPGNTIY
v_call: TRBV5-6; d_call: TRBD1; j_call: TRBJ2-3; clone_size: .; cdr3_aa: ASSVTGGGDTQY
v_call: TRBV29-1; d_call: .; j_call: TRBJ2-1; clone_size: .; cdr3_aa: SGSGYSSYNEQF
v_call: TRBV6-1; d_call: .; j_call: TRBJ1-3; clone_size: .; cdr3_aa: ASSDPPGTISGNTIY
v_call: TRBV7-9; d_call: .; j_call: TRBJ2-7; clone_size: once; cdr3_aa: ASSLDGVLVSEQY
v_call: TRBV29-1; d_call: .; j_call: TRBJ1-5; clone_size: few; cdr3_aa: SPGLTNQPQH
v_call: TRBV2; d_call: .; j_call: TRBJ2-5; clone_size: .; cdr3_aa: ASSRDRGETQY
v_call: TRBV19; d_call: .; j_call: TRBJ2-7; clone_size: .; cdr3_aa: ASSVGAGTLYEQY
v_call: TRBV10-3; d_call: .; j_call: TRBJ1-2; clone_size: .; cdr3_aa: AISELEYGYT
v_call: TRBV29-1; d_call: .; j_call: TRBJ1-2; clone_size: .; cdr3_aa: SVGSQGPYGYT
v_call: TRBV12-5; d_call: TRBD1; j_call: TRBJ1-1; clone_size: .; cdr3_aa: ASGLGDRGLGEAF
v_call: TRBV7-9; d_call: .; j_call: TRBJ2-6; clone_size: .; cdr3_aa: ASSFEGSNVLT
v_call: TRBV7-2; d_call: TRBD2; j_call: TRBJ2-3; clone_size: .; cdr3_aa: ASSLDGASGLTDTQY
v_call: TRBV10-2; d_call: .; j_call: TRBJ1-2; clone_size: .; cdr3_aa: ASSEQGLYGYT
v_call: TRBV5-6; d_call: .; j_call: TRBJ1-1; clone_size: .; cdr3_aa: ASSLGRNTEAF
v_call: TRBV28; d_call: .; j_call: TRBJ2-2; clone_size: .; cdr3_aa: ASIIGGTNTGELF
v_call: TRBV5-5; d_call: .; j_call: TRBJ2-6; clone_size: .; cdr3_aa: ASSPYYSGANVLT
v_call: TRBV5-1; d_call: TRBD2; j_call: TRBJ2-5; clone_size: .; cdr3_aa: ASSLRLAGGRETQY
v_call: TRBV4-2; d_call: TRBD1; j_call: TRBJ1-6; clone_size: .; cdr3_aa: ASSQGQGGSPLH
v_call: TRBV6-5; d_call: TRBD1; j_call: TRBJ1-2; clone_size: medium-sized; cdr3_aa: ASSRTGDNYGYT